The clone carrying this TCR beta chain was seen a handful of times. Its target is not known. The table came from immunoSEQ multiplex PCR; TCRdb's copy has only in-frame clones and leaves some out. The sample contains tens of thousands of clones, 90% to 95% of which appear only once. The data derive from a study of OX40 agonist ivuxolimab in advanced cancers. At the level of the study: A diagnosis of hepatocellular carcinoma, melanoma, renal cell or head and neck cancer was present in dose-escalation patients. Study-level points and caveats: The mean number of expanded clones was higher in CD8+ T cells than in CD4+.

With 5 bases clipped from V and 3 bases from J, the junction kept 9 bases outside the gene matches. The CDR3 runs 16 residues. CDR1 and CDR2 (germline): LGHNA, YNFKEQ. Source: CD4+ or CD8+ T cells sorted from blood, taken in a trial of the OX40 agonist ivuxolimab. The chain combines TRBV4-2 with TRBJ2-7, with 11 positions matching TRBD2. This TCR came from an adult with an advanced solid tumor such as melanoma, head and neck, liver or kidney cancer. This CDR3 reads CASSSASGLADYEQYF. CDR3 bases: TGTGCCAGCAGCAGCGCCTCGGGACTAGCGGACTACGAGCAGTACTTC.